Shown below are 15 T cell receptor beta chains from a single sample sequenced in a study of persistence of HIV-infected CD4 T cells. No antigen is known for these receptors. The stimulus was lysate of CMV-infected fibroblasts, about 10 ug/mL. Sorted nonresponding memory CD4+ T cells were CD40L-negative, CD69-negative, CD45RO-high. The immunoSEQ assay was version 4, run in survey mode. TCRdb keeps only in-frame clones here, not all; method: immunoSEQ multiplex PCR. The repertoire includes 25,000 to 35,000 clones, approximately 80% of them detected once, and 0.7% to 0.95% sits in the top ten. Sequencing was performed on CD4+ T cells sorted from PBMCs after roughly 18-hour stimulation, taken from a patient who received antiretroviral therapy. The receptors shown here come from an adult woman with HIV who was CMV-seropositive.

The rearrangement uses TRBV19 and TRBJ1-2; D not certain. Germline V gene lookup returns CDR1 LNHDA and CDR2 SQIVND (reference sequence). This CDR3 is built from 15 residues. V was clipped by 3 bases and J by 0 bases, with 11 bases between them. CDR3 sequence reads: CASSINGQANYGYTF. The CDR3 region has the DNA TGTGCCAGTAGTATTAACGGGCAAGCTAACTATGGCTACACCTTC.

The table lists this clone with a few counts. The DNA of the CDR3 is TGTGCCAGCAGCCTATGGACAGAACCTAATGAAAAACTGTTTTTT. Encoded protein: CASSLWTEPNEKLFF. The genes are TRBV7-9 and TRBJ1-4; a weak D match, TRBD1 (6 bases). This CDR3 has 15 amino acids. V was trimmed by 5 bases and J by 3 bases, leaving 13 bases between them. Germline CDR1 and CDR2: SEHNR and FQNEAQ (reference sequence).

The genes are TRBV3-1 (or the pseudogene TRBV3-2) and TRBJ1-2; D call uncertain. CDR1 LGHDT and CDR2 YNNKEL come from the germline V gene (reference sequence). V gave up 3 bases and J gave up 5 bases, with 4 bases separating them. The CDR3 extends over 11 amino acids. Written as DNA, the CDR3 is TGTGCCAGCAGCCACAGTTATGGCTACACCTTC. It codes for CASSHSYGYTF.

The V gene is TRBV2, the J gene TRBJ1-1; possibly TRBD1 for D (6 bases). CDR1 is SNHLY and CDR2 is FYNNEI in the germline V gene. This CDR3 is 14 amino acids long. Trimming shortened V by 1 base and J by 3 bases, and 9 bases separated the two germline ends. In DNA form, the CDR3 reads TGTGCCAGCAGTGAAGGGGGGGGCTACACTGAAGCTTTCTTT. The encoded protein is CASSEGGGYTEAFF.

The V and J genes are TRBV15 and TRBJ2-7; D call uncertain. The germline gives CDR1 LNHNV, CDR2 YYDKDF (reference sequence). The CDR3 spans 13 residues. V was clipped by 0 bases and J by 3 bases, with 6 bases between them. The CDR3 region has the DNA TGTGCCACCAGCAGAGATCGAGGCTACGAGCAGTACGTC. Protein product: CATSRDRGYEQYV.

The J gene is TRBJ1-3, the V gene TRBV27; a weak D match, TRBD1 (5 bases). The CDR3 has 17 residues. V lost 5 bases to trimming and J lost 0 bases, with 17 bases between them. The germline CDR1 and CDR2 sequences are MNHEY and SMNVEV (reference sequence). In DNA form, the CDR3 reads TGTGCCAGCAGTCGACTCCCGGGACCGCGCTCTGGAAACACCATATATTTT. Its protein product is CASSRLPGPRSGNTIYF.

The chain has TRBV12-3 or TRBV12-4 and TRBJ1-2; 8 bases are shared with TRBD1. J was trimmed by 8 bases and V by 6 bases; bases with no gene match: 5. This CDR3 has 12 amino acids. The CDR3 region has the DNA TGTGCCAGCAGCAGGACAGGGTTGGGCTACACCTTC. It is translated as CASSRTGLGYTF.

The rearrangement joins TRBV7-9 to TRBJ1-5; TRBD1 might be the D (5 bases). The CDR3 has 15 residues. Germline V gene sequence: CDR1 SEHNR, CDR2 FQNEAQ (reference sequence). Trimming cost V 0 bases and J 0 bases, with 6 bases left between them. In DNA form, the CDR3 reads TGTGCCAGCAGCTTAGCAGGGGTTAGCAATCAGCCCCAGCATTTT. Translating it yields CASSLAGVSNQPQHF.

V is TRBV27 and J is TRBJ2-3, with D unclear. The CDR3 length is 11 residues. Germline V gives CDR1 MNHEY, CDR2 SMNVEV (reference sequence). V dropped 3 bases and J dropped 6 bases, with 4 bases sitting between them. CDR3 DNA sequence: TGTGCCAGCAGTTTGCAGGATACGCAGTATTTT. It specifies CASSLQDTQYF.

J is TRBJ1-1 and V is TRBV6-4; D is unresolved. The germline V and J ends were trimmed by 2 bases and 1 base, with 5 bases remaining between them. Germline CDR1 MRHNA, CDR2 SNTAGT. The CDR3 runs 13 residues. CDR3 loop: CASSDGRNTEAFF. As DNA, the CDR3 is TGTGCCAGCAGTGACGGACGGAACACTGAAGCTTTCTTT.

CDR3 sequence: CASSLVGLGQAFF. The CDR3 DNA reads as TGTGCCAGCAGTTTGGTAGGGCTCGGTCAGGCTTTCTTT. The rearrangement uses TRBV27 and TRBJ1-1; the D is unclear. The germline gives CDR1 MNHEY, CDR2 SMNVEV (reference sequence). Trimming removed 3 bases from V and 11 bases from J, with 16 bases in between. This CDR3 region has 13 residues.

V is TRBV5-4 and J is TRBJ2-7; 7 bases fit TRBD2. The CDR3 contains 14 residues. V lost 1 base, J lost 3 bases, and 4 bases stayed unmatched. The germline V gene has CDR1 SGHNT and CDR2 YYREEE (reference sequence). The CDR3 DNA follows: TGTGCCAGCAGCTTGAGCGGGGCGCTCTACGAGCAGTACTTC. Translated, it gives CASSLSGALYEQYF.

The table lists this clone with a count of one. The chain is built from TRBV19 and TRBJ2-3; tentative D call: TRBD1 (6 bases). This CDR3 comprises 14 residues. CDR1 is LNHDA, CDR2 SQIVND, per germline (reference sequence). V gave up 5 bases and J gave up 2 bases, with 11 bases separating them. The CDR3 region is CASSVGQTTDTQYF. CDR3 DNA: TGTGCCAGTAGTGTCGGACAGACCACAGATACGCAGTATTTT.

This clone was detected a few times. This chain joins TRBV6-4 and TRBJ1-4; no firm D call. The germline V gene has CDR1 MRHNA and CDR2 SNTAGT. This CDR3 contains 14 residues. The V and J ends lost 6 bases and 6 bases respectively, with 14 bases between them. The CDR3: CASRLDPRDEKLFF. CDR3 nucleotides: TGTGCCAGCAGATTGGACCCGAGGGATGAAAAACTGTTTTTT.

The CDR3 DNA sequence: TGTGCCAGCAGCCCGGTACATCGACAGGCCGGGGAGCAGTACTTC. As protein: CASSPVHRQAGEQYF. The chain links TRBV5-6 to TRBJ2-7; D might be TRBD1 (6 bases). Germline CDR1 and CDR2: SGHDT and YYEEEE. The CDR3 contains 15 residues. The germline V and J ends were trimmed by 4 bases and 7 bases, with 21 bases remaining between them.